The present entry profiles one T cell receptor (beta chain) with its context. The target antigen is unknown. V lost 7 bases and J lost 3, with 24 bases in between. Looked up from germline, CDR1 is MRHNA and CDR2 is SNTAGT. The CDR3 sequence is 17 residues long. The table came from immunoSEQ multiplex PCR; TCRdb's copy has only in-frame clones and leaves some out. The table includes around 190,000 clones, around 88% detected once. The sample belongs to a study of T cell responses to AZD1222 COVID-19 vaccine. Study-wide findings and caveats: Donors, mostly white British, included more females; clonal diversity was possibly underestimated.

The receptor's source is an adult in good health. The sample was peripheral blood, taken on day 0 of AZD1222 vaccination. The chain uses TRBV6-4 and TRBJ1-2, with D unclear. The CDR3 is CASNPFVMAADHYGYTF. In nucleotides, the CDR3 is TGTGCCAGCAATCCTTTCGTGATGGCAGCCGATCACTATGGCTACACCTTC.